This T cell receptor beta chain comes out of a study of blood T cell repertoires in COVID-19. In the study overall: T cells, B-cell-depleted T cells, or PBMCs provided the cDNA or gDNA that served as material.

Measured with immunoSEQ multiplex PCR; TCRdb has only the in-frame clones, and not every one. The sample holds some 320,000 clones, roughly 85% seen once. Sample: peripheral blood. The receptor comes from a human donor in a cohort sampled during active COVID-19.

Here the CDR3 reads CASSLGENYEQYF. DNA of the CDR3: TGTGCCAGCAGCTTAGGGGAGAACTACGAGCAGTACTTC. The chain combines TRBV11-1 with TRBJ2-7, with D possibly matching TRBD2 (5 bases). The CDR3 totals 13 residues. With 1 base removed from V and 3 bases from J, the gap between germline ends came to 7 bases. Germline lookup yields CDR1 SGHAT and CDR2 FQDESV (reference sequence). The full variable domain, its missing parts supplied by reference TRBV11-1 and TRBJ2-7, is EAEVAQSPRYKITEKSQAVAFWCDPISGHATLYWYRQILGQGPELLVQFQDESVVDDSQLPKDRFSAERLKGVDSTLKIQPAELGDSAMYLCASSLGENYEQYFGPGTRLTVT.